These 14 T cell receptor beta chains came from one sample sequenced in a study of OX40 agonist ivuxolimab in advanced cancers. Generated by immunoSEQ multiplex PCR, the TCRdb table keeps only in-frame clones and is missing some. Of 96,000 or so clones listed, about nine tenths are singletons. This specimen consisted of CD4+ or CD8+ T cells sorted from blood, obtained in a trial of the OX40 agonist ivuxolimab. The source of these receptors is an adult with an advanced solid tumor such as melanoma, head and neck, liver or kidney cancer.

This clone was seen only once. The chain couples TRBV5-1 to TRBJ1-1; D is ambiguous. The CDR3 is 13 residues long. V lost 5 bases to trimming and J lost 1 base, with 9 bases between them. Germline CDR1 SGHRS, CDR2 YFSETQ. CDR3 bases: TGCGCCAGCAGGCCCCAAGGGAACACTGAAGCTTTCTTT. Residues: CASRPQGNTEAFF.

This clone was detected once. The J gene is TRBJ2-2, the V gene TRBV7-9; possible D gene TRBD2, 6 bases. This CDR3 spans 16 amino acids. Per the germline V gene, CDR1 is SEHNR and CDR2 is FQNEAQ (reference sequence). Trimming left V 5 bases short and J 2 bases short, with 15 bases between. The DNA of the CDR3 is TGTGCCAGCAGCCAGGCGGGACTGAAAAACACCGGGGAGCTGTTTTTT. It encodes CASSQAGLKNTGELFF.

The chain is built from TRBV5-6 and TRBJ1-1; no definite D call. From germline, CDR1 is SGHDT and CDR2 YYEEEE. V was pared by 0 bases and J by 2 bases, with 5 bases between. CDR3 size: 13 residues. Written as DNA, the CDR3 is TGTGCCAGCAGCTTGGGGGGAAACACTGAAGCTTTCTTT. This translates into CASSLGGNTEAFF. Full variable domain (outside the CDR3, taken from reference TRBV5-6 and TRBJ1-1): DAGVTQSPTHLIKTRGQQVTLRCSPKSGHDTVSWYQQALGQGPQFIFQYYEEEERQRGNFPDRFSGHQFPNYSSELNVNALLLGDSALYLCASSLGGNTEAFFGQGTRLTVV.

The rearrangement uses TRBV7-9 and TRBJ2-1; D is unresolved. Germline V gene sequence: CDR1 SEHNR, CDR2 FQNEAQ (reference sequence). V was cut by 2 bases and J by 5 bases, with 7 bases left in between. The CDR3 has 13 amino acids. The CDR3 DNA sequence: TGTGCCAGCAGCTTATCCGCGAACAATGAGCAGTTCTTC. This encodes CASSLSANNEQFF.

The CDR3 region is CAWTRTDSGEQFF. The DNA of the CDR3 is TGTGCCTGGACCAGGACCGACTCCGGTGAGCAGTTCTTC. The chain is built from TRBV30 and TRBJ2-1, with D unclear. The ends were cut back, 4 bases at V and 9 bases at J, with 16 bases in the middle. This CDR3 is 13 amino acids long. CDR1 and CDR2 from the germline V gene are GTSNPN and SVGIG (reference sequence).

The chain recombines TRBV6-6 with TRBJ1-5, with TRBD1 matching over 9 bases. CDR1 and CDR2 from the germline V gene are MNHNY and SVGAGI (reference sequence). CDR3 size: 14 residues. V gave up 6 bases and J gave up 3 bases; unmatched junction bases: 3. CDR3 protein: CASSRTGDNQPQHF. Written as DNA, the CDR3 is TGTGCCAGCAGCCGGACAGGGGACAATCAGCCCCAGCATTTT.

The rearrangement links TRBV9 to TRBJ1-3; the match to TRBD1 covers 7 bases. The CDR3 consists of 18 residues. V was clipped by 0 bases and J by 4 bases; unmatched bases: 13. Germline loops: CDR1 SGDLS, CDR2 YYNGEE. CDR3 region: CASSVGIGGQTFGNTIYF. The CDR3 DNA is TGTGCCAGCAGCGTAGGCATTGGGGGACAGACGTTCGGAAACACCATATATTTT.

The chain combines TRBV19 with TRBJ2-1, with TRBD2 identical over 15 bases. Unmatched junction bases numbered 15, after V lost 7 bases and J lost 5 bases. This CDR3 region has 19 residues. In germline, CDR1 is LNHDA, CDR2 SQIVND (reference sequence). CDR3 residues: CASIHGLAGGPKRDNEQFF. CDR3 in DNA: TGTGCCAGTATCCACGGACTAGCGGGAGGGCCTAAACGAGACAATGAGCAGTTCTTC. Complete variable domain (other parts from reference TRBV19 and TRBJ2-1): DGGITQSPKYLFRKEGQNVTLSCEQNLNHDAMYWYRQDPGQGLRLIYYSQIVNDFQKGDIAEGYSVSREKKESFPLTVTSAQKNPTAFYLCASIHGLAGGPKRDNEQFFGPGTRLTVL.

The chain's CDR3 is CASSQDRGKQYF. As DNA, the CDR3 is TGTGCCAGCAGCCAAGATAGGGGAAAGCAGTACTTC. The chain joins TRBV14 to TRBJ2-7, with D perhaps TRBD1 (5 bases). Between the trimmed V and J ends, which lost 0 bases and 8 bases, there was a span of 8 bases. CDR3 length: 12 amino acids. Germline values: CDR1 SGHDN, CDR2 FVKESK.

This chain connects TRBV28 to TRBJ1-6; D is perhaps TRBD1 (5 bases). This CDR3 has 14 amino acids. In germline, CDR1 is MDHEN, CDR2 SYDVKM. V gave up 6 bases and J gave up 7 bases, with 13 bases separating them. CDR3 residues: CASRPGLSNSPLHF. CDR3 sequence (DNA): TGTGCCAGCAGACCGGGACTGAGCAATTCACCCCTCCACTTT. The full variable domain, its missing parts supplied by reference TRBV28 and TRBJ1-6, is DVKVTQSSRYLVKRTGEKVFLECVQDMDHENMFWYRQDPGLGLRLIYFSYDVKMKEKGDIPEGYSVSREKKERFSLILESASTNQTSMYLCASRPGLSNSPLHFGNGTRLTVT.

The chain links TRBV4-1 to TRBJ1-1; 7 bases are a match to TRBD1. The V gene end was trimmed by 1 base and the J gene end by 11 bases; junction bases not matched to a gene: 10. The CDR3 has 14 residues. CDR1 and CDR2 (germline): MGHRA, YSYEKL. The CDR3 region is CASSQADRLGGAFF. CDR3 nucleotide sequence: TGCGCCAGCAGCCAAGCGGACAGGTTGGGGGGGGCTTTCTTT.

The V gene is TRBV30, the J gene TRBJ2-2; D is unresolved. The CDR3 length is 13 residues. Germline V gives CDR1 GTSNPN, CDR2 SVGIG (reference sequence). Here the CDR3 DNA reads TGTGCTTTTGGGTGGACCAACACCGGGGAGCTGTTTTTT. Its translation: CAFGWTNTGELFF.

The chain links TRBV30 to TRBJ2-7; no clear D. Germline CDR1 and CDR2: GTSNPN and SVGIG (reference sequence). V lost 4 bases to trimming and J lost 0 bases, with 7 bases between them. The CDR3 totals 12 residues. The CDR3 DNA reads TGTGCCTGGAAGGCCAGCTCCTACGAGCAGTACTTC. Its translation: CAWKASSYEQYF.

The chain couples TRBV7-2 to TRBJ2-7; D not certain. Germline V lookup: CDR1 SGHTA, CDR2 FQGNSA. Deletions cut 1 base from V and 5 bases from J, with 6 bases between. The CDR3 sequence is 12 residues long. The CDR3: CASSLGANEQYF. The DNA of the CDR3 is TGTGCCAGCAGCTTAGGGGCAAACGAGCAGTACTTC.